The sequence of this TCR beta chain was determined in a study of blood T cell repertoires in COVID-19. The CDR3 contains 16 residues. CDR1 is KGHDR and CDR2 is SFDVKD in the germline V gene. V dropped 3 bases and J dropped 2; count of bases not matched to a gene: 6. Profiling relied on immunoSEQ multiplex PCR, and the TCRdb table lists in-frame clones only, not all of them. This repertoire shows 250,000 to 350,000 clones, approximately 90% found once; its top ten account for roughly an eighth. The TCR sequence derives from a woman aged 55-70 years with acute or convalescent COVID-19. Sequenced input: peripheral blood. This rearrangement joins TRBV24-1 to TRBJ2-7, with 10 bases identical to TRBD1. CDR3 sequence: CATSDPGTGVPYEQYF. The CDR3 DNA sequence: TGTGCCACCAGTGATCCCGGGACAGGGGTCCCCTACGAGCAGTACTTC.